The rows below give T cell receptor beta chains drawn from one sample of a study of beta chain features in type 1 diabetes. TCRdb's copy holds only in-frame clones and misses some; the assay was immunoSEQ multiplex PCR. The data hold around 300,000 clones, with around 10% observed a single time. The sequenced material came from naive CD4+ T cells from blood. The source is a woman aged 25 to 45 in good health. Both conserved end residues are part of each CDR3. D genes are given only for firm matches. Some rows mark clone size as missing; the rest say once, few, many or name a class of expanded clone.

size,V,D,J,DNA,CDR3
.,TRBV18,.,TRBJ1-3,TGTGCCAGCTCACCACCGCGCGGCGGCTCTGGAAACACCATATATTTT,CASSPPRGGSGNTIYF
.,TRBV5-1,.,TRBJ1-1,TGCGCCAGCAGCTTAGAGGTGAACACTGAAGCTTTCTTT,CASSLEVNTEAFF
.,TRBV30,TRBD2,TRBJ2-1,TGTGCCTGGAGCCCAGGGGCTAGCGGGAGGAGGAATGAGCAGTTCTTC,CAWSPGASGRRNEQFF
few,TRBV28,.,TRBJ2-7,TGTGCCAGCAGTTTATTAGCGGACCGTTCCTACGAGCAGTACTTC,CASSLLADRSYEQYF
.,TRBV28,TRBD2,TRBJ2-1,TGTGCCAGCAGTTTGACTAGCGGGAGTTTCAGGACTGAGCAGTTCTTC,CASSLTSGSFRTEQFF
few,TRBV5-1,.,TRBJ2-1,TGCGCCAGCGGATCCAGCGGGCCCAATGAGCAGTTCTTC,CASGSSGPNEQFF
.,TRBV7-2,TRBD1,TRBJ2-7,TGTGCCAGCACCCCGGGACAGGGCTCCTACGAGCAGTACTTC,CASTPGQGSYEQYF
.,TRBV29-1,.,TRBJ1-1,TGCAGCGTTGAGCCAGGTCGAAGCACTGAAGCTTTCTTT,CSVEPGRSTEAFF
few,TRBV6-6,TRBD1,TRBJ1-2,TGTGCCAGCAGCTCGGGACAGGGGGGTCTTGGCTACACCTTC,CASSSGQGGLGYTF
few,TRBV5-1,TRBD2,TRBJ2-7,TGCGCCAGCAGCTTGGCACTAGCGGGAAGCTACGAGCAGTACTTC,CASSLALAGSYEQYF
few,TRBV21-1,.,TRBJ1-1,TGTGCCAGCAGCCCGGACAGGGGGCGAGGTGAAGCTTTCTTT,CASSPDRGRGEAFF
.,TRBV2,TRBD2,TRBJ2-7,TGTGCCAGCAGTCGACTAGCGGGAGGCTACGAGCAGTACTTC,CASSRLAGGYEQYF
.,TRBV9,TRBD2,TRBJ2-2,TGTGCCAGCAGCGTAGGACTAGCGGGAGAGGCCGTGCACGGGGAGCTGTTTTTT,CASSVGLAGEAVHGELFF
few,TRBV7-9,.,TRBJ2-1,TGTGCCAGCAGCTCGGGGCTAGCGTCTTACAATGAGCAGTTCTTC,CASSSGLASYNEQFF
.,TRBV7-9,TRBD1,TRBJ2-3,TGTGCCAGCAGCTTGACAGGGATCGGCACAGATACGCAGTATTTT,CASSLTGIGTDTQYF
few,TRBV30,.,TRBJ2-7,TGTGCCTGGAGTGTAGCCGGGGACTACGAGCAGTACTTC,CAWSVAGDYEQYF
.,TRBV9,.,TRBJ2-6,TGTGCCAGCGAAGCCCAGGATTCTGGGGCCAACGTCCTGACTTTC,CASEAQDSGANVLTF
.,TRBV11-2,.,TRBJ2-3,TGTGCCAGCAGCTTCACCAGGGTGGGGAGCACAGATACGCAGTATTTT,CASSFTRVGSTDTQYF
.,TRBV6-5,TRBD2,TRBJ2-7,TGTGCCAGCGGATATCTAGCGGGAGAAGAGCAGTACTTC,CASGYLAGEEQYF
.,TRBV5-4,.,TRBJ2-1,TGTGCCAGCAGTCCCTCGGACTTCACCAATGAGCAGTTCTTC,CASSPSDFTNEQFF
.,TRBV30,TRBD2,TRBJ2-3,TGTGCCTGGACATTTAGCGGGAGCTTGGCAGATACGCAGTATTTT,CAWTFSGSLADTQYF
few,TRBV11-3,.,TRBJ2-1,TGTGCCAGCAGCTTAGGGGCTAGCTATGAGCAGTTCTTC,CASSLGASYEQFF
.,TRBV4-3,TRBD2,TRBJ2-5,TGCGCCAGCAGCCAAGATTGGGTCGCTAGCGGGAGTGAGACCCAGTACTTC,CASSQDWVASGSETQYF
few,TRBV7-6,TRBD2,TRBJ2-5,TGTGCCAGCAGCTCTAGCGGGAGAGGGGAGACCCAGTACTTC,CASSSSGRGETQYF
few,TRBV29-1,.,TRBJ1-1,TGCAGCGTTCGGGGGGTATTGAACACTGAAGCTTTCTTT,CSVRGVLNTEAFF
.,TRBV28,.,TRBJ1-2,TGTGCCAGCAGTCCAGGGGAGTATGGCTACACCTTC,CASSPGEYGYTF
.,TRBV6-5,.,TRBJ1-1,TGTGCCAGCAGTTACCGCGGGGAAGGAGCTTTCTTT,CASSYRGEGAFF
.,TRBV28,.,TRBJ2-7,TGTGCCAGCAGCCCTACCCCCTACGAGCAGTACTTC,CASSPTPYEQYF
.,TRBV28,.,TRBJ2-7,TGTGCCAGCAGTCCGAGGAACGGAAGGGGCGACGAGCAGTACTTC,CASSPRNGRGDEQYF
.,TRBV19,.,TRBJ1-2,TGTGCCAGTGAACGGAGTACCAACTATGGCTACACCTTC,CASERSTNYGYTF
few,TRBV5-1,TRBD2,TRBJ2-5,TGCGCCAGCAGCTTAAGCAGGACTAGCGACGAAGAGACCCAGTACTTC,CASSLSRTSDEETQYF
few,TRBV29-1,TRBD2,TRBJ2-5,TGCAGCGTCTGGACTAGCGGGAGGACCCGGAGGGGAGAGACCCAGTACTTC,CSVWTSGRTRRGETQYF
.,TRBV4-2,TRBD2,TRBJ2-1,TGTGCCAGCAGCCAAGCGACTAGCGGGAACCTCAATGAGCAGTTCTTC,CASSQATSGNLNEQFF
few,TRBV7-3,TRBD1,TRBJ2-5,TGTGCCAGCAGCCCAAGACAGGGGGCGTGGGAGACCCAGTACTTC,CASSPRQGAWETQYF
few,TRBV29-1,TRBD1,TRBJ2-5,TGCAGCGAACGGACAGGGAGTCAAGAGACCCAGTACTTC,CSERTGSQETQYF
.,TRBV5-1,TRBD1,TRBJ2-7,TGCGCCAGCCGGGACTCCGGGACAGGGCCCTACGAGCAGTACTTC,CASRDSGTGPYEQYF
few,TRBV19,TRBD1,TRBJ1-5,TGTGCCAGTAGCCGCGGGACAGACGATAGCAATCAGCCCCAGCATTTT,CASSRGTDDSNQPQHF
few,TRBV27,TRBD1,TRBJ2-3,TGTGCCAGCGGAAGGGACAGGGCACCTACTAAGGCGCAGTATTTT,CASGRDRAPTKAQYF
.,TRBV7-9,TRBD1,TRBJ2-7,TGTGCCAGCAGGCCGGGACAGGGGGACAACGAGCAGTACTTC,CASRPGQGDNEQYF
.,TRBV6-1,TRBD2,TRBJ2-7,TGTGCCAGCAGAGGGGCTAGCGGGAGTACCTACGAGCAGTACTTC,CASRGASGSTYEQYF
few,TRBV9,.,TRBJ2-3,TGTGCCAGCGGCGGGGCCACAGATACGCAGTATTTT,CASGGATDTQYF
few,TRBV15,TRBD1,TRBJ2-2,TGTGCCACCAGCAGAGACAGGGGGACCGGGGAGCTGTTTTTT,CATSRDRGTGELFF
.,TRBV14,TRBD2,TRBJ2-1,TGTGCCAGCAGCCAAGGTCGGCTAGCGGGGGTCGAGCAGTTCTTC,CASSQGRLAGVEQFF
.,TRBV19,TRBD1,TRBJ2-7,TGTGCCAGTAGGGACAGGATCTACTCCTACGAGCAGTACTTC,CASRDRIYSYEQYF
.,TRBV4-2,.,TRBJ2-1,TGTGCCAGCAGCCAAGGGGTTGCGGAGAGCTCCTACAATGAGCAGTTCTTC,CASSQGVAESSYNEQFF
few,TRBV5-4,.,TRBJ2-6,TGTGCCAGCAGCTTACTCCGGGACACCTTGTCTGGGGCCAACGTCCTGACTTTC,CASSLLRDTLSGANVLTF
few,TRBV5-6,.,TRBJ1-1,TGTGCCAGCAGCTTGCTGGGCCCGAACACTGAAGCTTTCTTT,CASSLLGPNTEAFF
.,TRBV28,.,TRBJ1-1,TGTGCCAGCGTGGGAGATTACACTGAAGCTTTCTTT,CASVGDYTEAFF